These T cell receptor beta chains were read from a single sample in a study of beta chain features in type 1 diabetes. Only in-frame clones appear in the TCRdb table, and some are missing; sequencing was by immunoSEQ multiplex PCR. Of under 900,000 clones detected, roughly 15% appear once; the ten largest clones hold around 0.02%. Sequenced input: naive CD4+ T cells from blood. These receptors originate from a young woman in good health. Each CDR3 is given with its conserved first and last residue. The order of the fields is J gene, D gene, clone size, V gene, CDR3 DNA, CDR3 protein. The D gene is left open where the match is weak. Clone size, where shown, is once, few, many, or a class for clones that have expanded.

TRBJ2-7	TRBD2	few	TRBV27	TGTGCCAGCAGTTTACGGCTAGCGGGGTACGAGCAGTACTTC	CASSLRLAGYEQYF
TRBJ2-5	TRBD1	few	TRBV29-1	TGCAGCGCAACAGGGGGCGAGGAGACCCAGTACTTC	CSATGGEETQYF
TRBJ2-7	TRBD2	-	TRBV25-1	TGTGCCAGCAGTCTAGCGGGAGGGCCCTGGGGCGAGCAGTACTTC	CASSLAGGPWGEQYF
TRBJ2-3	-	few	TRBV5-4	TGTGCCAGCAGCTTGGCAACGCCAGGGGATACGCAGTATTTT	CASSLATPGDTQYF
TRBJ2-1	-	-	TRBV7-3	TGTGCCAGCAGCCCGCCGGGTAACAATGAGCAGTTCTTC	CASSPPGNNEQFF
TRBJ1-2	-	few	TRBV6-5	TGTGCCAGCAGTTACTCGTCGACTCCCTATGGCTACACCTTC	CASSYSSTPYGYTF
TRBJ2-7	-	-	TRBV7-3	TGTGCCAGCAGCTTAATTCATGACCCCGCCTACGAGCAGTACTTC	CASSLIHDPAYEQYF
TRBJ2-1	-	-	TRBV28	TGTGCCAGCAGTCTAGTCAGCCCCAATGAGCAGTTCTTC	CASSLVSPNEQFF
TRBJ2-4	TRBD1	few	TRBV11-2	TGTGCCAGCAGCTTAGATGGGTCGACAGGGGGCCGCATTCAGTACTTC	CASSLDGSTGGRIQYF
TRBJ1-2	TRBD1	few	TRBV5-1	TGCGCCAGCAGCTTGGCCCAGGGGGGCAACTATGGCTACACCTTC	CASSLAQGGNYGYTF
TRBJ2-3	-	few	TRBV7-2	TGTGCCAGCAGCTTCCGAGGTACTCCGACCAGCCTCACAGATACGCAGTATTTT	CASSFRGTPTSLTDTQYF
TRBJ1-2	-	-	TRBV28	TGTGCCAGCAGGTCCGGGACCAACTATGGCTACACCTTC	CASRSGTNYGYTF
TRBJ2-7	-	few	TRBV11-2	TGTGCCAGCAGCTTAGTGGGTCAGGGCTACGAGCAGTACTTC	CASSLVGQGYEQYF
TRBJ1-5	-	-	TRBV7-9	TGTGCCAGCAGCTATTCCGGGACACGTAATCAGCCCCAGCATTTT	CASSYSGTRNQPQHF
TRBJ1-1	TRBD1	-	TRBV6-5	TGTGCCAGCAGTCGCGGACAGGCAGACACTGAAGCTTTCTTT	CASSRGQADTEAFF
TRBJ2-7	TRBD1	-	TRBV25-1	TGTGCCAGTTCCGGACAGGGGATGAAGTACGAGCAGTACTTC	CASSGQGMKYEQYF
TRBJ1-2	-	few	TRBV5-4	TGTGCCAGCAGCGCGGAGGGGGTGGATGGCTACACCTTC	CASSAEGVDGYTF
TRBJ2-1	-	-	TRBV4-2	TGTGCCAGCAGCCAATTGGCGCTGTTAGCGGCCGACAATGAGCAGTTCTTC	CASSQLALLAADNEQFF
TRBJ2-2	-	few	TRBV2	TGTGCCAGCAGTGAAGGGCAGACCAACACCGGGGAGCTGTTTTTT	CASSEGQTNTGELFF
TRBJ2-2	TRBD2	-	TRBV9	TGTGCCAGCAGCGCAACGTCTAGCGGGAGGGCGGACGGGGAGCTGTTTTTT	CASSATSSGRADGELFF
TRBJ2-7	-	few	TRBV11-2	TGTGCCAGCAGCTTAGATTTCGGGCGTACGAACGAGCAGTACTTC	CASSLDFGRTNEQYF
TRBJ2-1	TRBD1	few	TRBV5-4	TGTGCCAGCAGCCTCCAGGGGGACAGGGGTTATAATGAGCAGTTCTTC	CASSLQGDRGYNEQFF
TRBJ2-7	-	-	TRBV5-6	TGTGCCAGCAGCACTCTAACCGGTTCCTACGAGCAGTACTTC	CASSTLTGSYEQYF
TRBJ2-7	TRBD1	-	TRBV7-3	TGTGCCAGCAGCTTAACGACAGGGTACGAGCAGTACTTC	CASSLTTGYEQYF
TRBJ2-1	-	once	TRBV4-3	TGCGCCAGCAGCCAAGAATCTCAGTACGGTGAGCAGCTCTTC	CASSQESQYGEQLF
TRBJ2-3	-	few	TRBV15	TGTGCCACCAGCAGAGGCGGGACTAGCACAGATACGCAGTATTTT	CATSRGGTSTDTQYF
TRBJ1-2	-	-	TRBV28	TGTGCCAGCAGTCGACAGGCAGGCTACACCTTC	CASSRQAGYTF
TRBJ2-4	-	few	TRBV10-3	TGTGCCATCAGCAGCAGAGCCAAAAACATTCAGTACTTC	CAISSRAKNIQYF
TRBJ1-5	-	-	TRBV5-1	TGCGCCAGCAGCCCGATGGGACATTCAAATCAGCCCCAGCATTTT	CASSPMGHSNQPQHF
TRBJ2-6	-	-	TRBV21-1	TGTGCCAGCAGCGCCCAGAAGAGGGGGCGAGATCCCTCTGGGGCCAACGTCCTGACTTTC	CASSAQKRGRDPSGANVLTF
TRBJ2-1	TRBD2	few	TRBV11-2	TGTGCCAGCAGCTTCAGCGGGAGTTCGTACAATGAGCAGTTCTTC	CASSFSGSSYNEQFF
TRBJ2-5	TRBD2	-	TRBV13	TGTGCCAGCAGCTTAGCCGGGACTAGCGGCACAGCGGCCCAGTACTTC	CASSLAGTSGTAAQYF
TRBJ2-7	-	-	TRBV7-2	TGTGCCAGCAGCTCCTACCTAACGCGGGACAGAGTCGAGCAGTACTTC	CASSSYLTRDRVEQYF
TRBJ2-7	TRBD1	few	TRBV10-3	TGTGCCATCAGTACAGGGGACATAAAATCCTACGAGCAGTACTTC	CAISTGDIKSYEQYF
TRBJ1-5	-	-	TRBV7-9	TGTGCCAGCAGCCAACCTGGACCGGGAAGGGGGCCCCAGCATTTT	CASSQPGPGRGPQHF
TRBJ2-5	-	few	TRBV4-2	TGTGCCAGCAGCCTCCGGGAGCAAGAGACCCAGTACTTC	CASSLREQETQYF
TRBJ2-5	-	-	TRBV7-9	TGTGCCAGCAGCTCAAGTGAGGTTGGCTGGGAGACCCAGTACTTC	CASSSSEVGWETQYF
TRBJ2-7	-	few	TRBV6-1	TGTGCCAGCAGCCGCGGTCGCGGCTCCTACGAGCAGTACTTC	CASSRGRGSYEQYF
TRBJ2-1	-	-	TRBV6-5	TGTGCCAGCAGTTTTCAGCGGGTCGAGCAGTTCTTC	CASSFQRVEQFF
TRBJ1-4	-	few	TRBV7-3	TGTGCCAGCAGCCACGGGACTGAAAAACTGTTTTTT	CASSHGTEKLFF
TRBJ2-3	TRBD1	-	TRBV5-1	TGCGCCAGCAGCTCGACAGGGCACACCACAGATACGCAGTATTTT	CASSSTGHTTDTQYF
TRBJ1-1	-	-	TRBV6-5	TGTGCCAGCAGTGGACAGATGAACACTGAAGCTTTCTTT	CASSGQMNTEAFF
TRBJ2-7	-	-	TRBV6-4	TGTGCCAGCAGCGACCGGGACTCCTCCTACGAGCAGTACTTC	CASSDRDSSYEQYF